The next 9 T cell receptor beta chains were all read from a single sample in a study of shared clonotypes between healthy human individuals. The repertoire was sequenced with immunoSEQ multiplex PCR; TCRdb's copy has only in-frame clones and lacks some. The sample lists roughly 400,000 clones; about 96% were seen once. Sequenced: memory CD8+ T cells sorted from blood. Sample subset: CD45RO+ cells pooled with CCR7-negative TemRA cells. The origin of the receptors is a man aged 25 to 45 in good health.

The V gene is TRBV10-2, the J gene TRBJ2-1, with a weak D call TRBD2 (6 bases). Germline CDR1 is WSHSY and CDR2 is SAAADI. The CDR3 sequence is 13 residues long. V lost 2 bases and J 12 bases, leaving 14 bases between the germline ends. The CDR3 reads CASSEPGLARQFF. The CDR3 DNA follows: TGCGCCAGCAGTGAGCCGGGACTGGCTAGGCAGTTCTTC.

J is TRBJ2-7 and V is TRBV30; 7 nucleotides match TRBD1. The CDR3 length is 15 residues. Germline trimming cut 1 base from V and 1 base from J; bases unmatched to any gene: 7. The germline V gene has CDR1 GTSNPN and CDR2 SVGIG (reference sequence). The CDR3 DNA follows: TGTGCCTGGAGTGCCATCAGGGACAGATCCTACGAGCAGTACTTC. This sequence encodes CAWSAIRDRSYEQYF. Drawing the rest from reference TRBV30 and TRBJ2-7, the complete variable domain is SQTIHQWPATLVQPVGSPLSLECTVEGTSNPNLYWYRQAAGRGLQLLFYSVGIGQISSEVPQNLSASRPQDRQFILSSKKLLLSDSGFYLCAWSAIRDRSYEQYFGPGTRLTVT.

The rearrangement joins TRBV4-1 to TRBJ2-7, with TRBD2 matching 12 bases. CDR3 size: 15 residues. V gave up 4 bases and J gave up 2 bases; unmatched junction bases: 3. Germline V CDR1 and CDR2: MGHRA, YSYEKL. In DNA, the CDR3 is TGCGCCAGCAGCCTTGGACTAGCGGGAACCTACGAGCAGTACTTC. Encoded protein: CASSLGLAGTYEQYF.

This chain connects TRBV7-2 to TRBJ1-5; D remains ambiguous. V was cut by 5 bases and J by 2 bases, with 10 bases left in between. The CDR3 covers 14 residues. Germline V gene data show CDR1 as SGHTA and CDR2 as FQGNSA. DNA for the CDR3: TGTGCCAGCAGCCAAAGGGTGGGCAATCAGCCCCAGCATTTT. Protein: CASSQRVGNQPQHF.

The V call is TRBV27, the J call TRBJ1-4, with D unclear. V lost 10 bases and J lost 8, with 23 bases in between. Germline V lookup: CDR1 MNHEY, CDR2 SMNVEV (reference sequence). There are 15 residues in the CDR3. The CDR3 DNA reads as TGTGCCACCGGTTTTTTCGGAGGCTCGGGGGAAAAACTGTTTTTT. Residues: CATGFFGGSGEKLFF.

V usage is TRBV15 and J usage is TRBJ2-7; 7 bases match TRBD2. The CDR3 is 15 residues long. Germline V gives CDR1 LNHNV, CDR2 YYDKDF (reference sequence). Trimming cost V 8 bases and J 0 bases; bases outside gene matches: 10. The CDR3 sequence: CATGRSAGLSYEQYF. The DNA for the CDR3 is TGTGCCACCGGTCGGTCAGCGGGACTCTCCTACGAGCAGTACTTC.

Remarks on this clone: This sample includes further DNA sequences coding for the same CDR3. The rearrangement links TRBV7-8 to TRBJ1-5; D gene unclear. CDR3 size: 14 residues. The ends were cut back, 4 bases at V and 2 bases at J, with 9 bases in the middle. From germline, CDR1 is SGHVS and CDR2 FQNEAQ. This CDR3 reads CASSSDRGNQPQHF. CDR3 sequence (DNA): TGTGCCAGCAGCTCCGACCGTGGCAATCAGCCCCAGCATTTT.

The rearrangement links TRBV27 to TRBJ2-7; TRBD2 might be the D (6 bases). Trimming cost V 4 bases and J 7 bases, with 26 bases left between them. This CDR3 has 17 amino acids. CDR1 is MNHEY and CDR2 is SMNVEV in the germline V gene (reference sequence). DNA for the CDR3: TGTGCCAGCAGTTATCAATCGGGACTCGCACATCCTAAGGAGCAGTACTTC. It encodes CASSYQSGLAHPKEQYF.

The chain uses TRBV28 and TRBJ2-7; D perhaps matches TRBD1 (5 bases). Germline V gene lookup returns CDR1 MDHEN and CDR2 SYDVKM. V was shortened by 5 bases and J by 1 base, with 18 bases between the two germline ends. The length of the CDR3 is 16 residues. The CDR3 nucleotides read TGTGCCAGCAGTGCCCCTGGGGCCAGGGTTTCCTACGAGCAGTACTTC. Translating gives CASSAPGARVSYEQYF. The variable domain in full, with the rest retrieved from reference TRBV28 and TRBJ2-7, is DVKVTQSSRYLVKRTGEKVFLECVQDMDHENMFWYRQDPGLGLRLIYFSYDVKMKEKGDIPEGYSVSREKKERFSLILESASTNQTSMYLCASSAPGARVSYEQYFGPGTRLTVT.